Below, 4 T cell receptor beta chains from the same sample are listed, as sequenced in a study of blood T cells in healthy people across ages. A second PCR, run for 7 to 11 cycles, used a sample-barcoded 5' primer plus a J-beta primer mix. TCRdb recomputed calls from the 5' RACE reads with MiXCR, one row per CDR3 protein. Of 700,000 or so distinct CDR3 sequences listed, around two fifths are singletons. The specimen was blood. The origin of the receptors is a man aged 80 or over in good health.

The chain is built from TRBV9 and TRBJ1-5; D gene uncertain. The CDR3 totals 13 residues. Trimming took 0 bases from V and 9 from J, leaving 10 bases between them. CDR1 is SGDLS, CDR2 YYNGEE, per germline. CDR3: CASSVGRAGPQHF. The CDR3 nucleotides read TGTGCCAGCAGCGTAGGCCGCGCGGGGCCCCAGCATTTT. The full variable domain, its missing parts supplied by reference TRBV9 and TRBJ1-5, is DSGVTQTPKHLITATGQRVTLRCSPRSGDLSVYWYQQSLDQGLQFLIQYYNGEERAKGNILERFSAQQFPDLHSELNLSSLELGDSALYFCASSVGRAGPQHFGDGTRLSIL.

The rearrangement joins TRBV7-3 to TRBJ2-1; D is unclear. Trimming left V 3 bases short and J 4 bases short, with 10 bases between. Germline V gives CDR1 SGHTA, CDR2 FQGTGA. This CDR3 comprises 14 residues. CDR3 loop: CASSFGPGYNEQFF. CDR3 coding DNA: TGTGCCAGCAGCTTTGGTCCGGGTTACAATGAGCAGTTCTTC.

The chain employs TRBV20-1 and TRBJ2-5; unclear D gene. CDR1 and CDR2 from the germline V gene are DFQATT and SNEGSKA (reference sequence). V gave up 0 bases and J gave up 2 bases, with 10 bases separating them. The CDR3 has 14 amino acids. The CDR3 DNA follows: TGCAGTGCTAGAGATGGAGACATACAAGAGACCCAGTACTTC. This codes for CSARDGDIQETQYF.

The sample holds a few counts of this clonotype. The chain is built from TRBV4-2 and TRBJ2-7; TRBD2 might be the D (6 bases). This CDR3 is built from 15 residues. Trimming removed 0 bases from V and 3 bases from J, with 12 bases in between. Germline-derived CDR1 and CDR2 are LGHNA and YNFKEQ. This CDR3 is CASSQEGGTLYEQYF. The CDR3, as DNA: TGTGCCAGCAGCCAAGAGGGCGGGACCCTCTACGAGCAGTACTTC.